These 31 T cell receptor beta chains came from one sample sequenced in a study of T cells after yellow fever vaccination. One entry per CDR3 protein results from TCRdb running MiXCR on the 5' RACE reads. The sample has hundreds of thousands of distinct CDR3 sequences; 8.5% to 10% are singletons. Sequences were derived from CD4+ T cells sorted from PBMCs, sampled 5 days after the yellow fever booster vaccination. These receptor sequences come from a man between 18 and 29 years old who received the YFV17D yellow fever vaccine.

There are a few counts of this clonotype. The V gene is TRBV2, the J gene TRBJ1-1; D possibly corresponds to TRBD1 (6 bases). V lost 3 bases and J 1 base, leaving 12 bases between the germline ends. Germline-derived CDR1 and CDR2 are SNHLY and FYNNEI. The CDR3 has 15 amino acids. The CDR3 nucleotides read TGTGCCAGCAGTGATCAGGGGTTACCGAACACTGAAGCTTTCTTT. This sequence encodes CASSDQGLPNTEAFF.

This sequence joins TRBV7-9 and TRBJ1-3, with no clear D. Trimming took 6 bases from V and 0 from J, leaving 15 bases between them. Germline CDR1 and CDR2: SEHNR and FQNEAQ (reference sequence). The CDR3 has 16 residues. Written as DNA, the CDR3 is TGTGCCAGCAGGTACCCTGAGCGGCTCTCTGGAAACACCATATATTTT. Its translation is CASRYPERLSGNTIYF.

The chain uses TRBV5-1 and TRBJ2-7, with D perhaps being TRBD1 or TRBD2 (6 bases each). The V gene lost 2 bases and the J gene lost 3 bases, with 21 bases spanning the gap. The CDR3 consists of 17 residues. CDR1 is SGHRS, CDR2 YFSETQ, per germline. The CDR3 coding sequence is TGCGCCAGCAGCTTCTTATTCGGGGGCCAGCAAATCTACGAGCAGTACTTC. Translation: CASSFLFGGQQIYEQYF.

Details on this clonotype: This may come from a read error, since a much larger clone is one base off. V is TRBV5-1 and J is TRBJ1-1; D not certain. V lost 4 bases, J lost 5 bases, and 15 bases lay in between. Germline V gene data show CDR1 as SGHRS and CDR2 as YFSETQ. CDR3 length: 14 residues. CDR3 sequence (DNA): TGCGCCAGCAGCATAACCCGACTGGGGACTGAAGCTTTCTTT. This gives the protein CASSITRLGTEAFF. The full variable domain, completed using reference TRBV5-1 and TRBJ1-1, is KAGVTQTPRYLIKTRGQQVTLSCSPISGHRSVSWYQQTPGQGLQFLFEYFSETQRNKGNFPGRFSGRQFSNSRSEMNVSTLELGDSALYLCASSITRLGTEAFFGQGTRLTVV.

This clonotype was found a few times. V usage is TRBV29-1 and J usage is TRBJ2-7; no firm D call. Germline assignment: CDR1 SQVTM and CDR2 ANQGSEA. The CDR3 totals 11 residues. The ends were cut back, 7 bases at V and 1 base at J, with 8 bases in the middle. CDR3 sequence: CSAAWSYEQYF. CDR3 nucleotide sequence: TGCAGCGCTGCCTGGTCCTACGAGCAGTACTTC.

This clonotype was detected only a few times. The V gene is TRBV7-9, the J gene TRBJ1-1; D gene unclear. CDR1 is SEHNR, CDR2 FQNEAQ, per germline (reference sequence). The length of the CDR3 is 15 residues. Trimming left V 1 base short and J 1 base short, with 10 bases between. This chain's CDR3 is CASSLGIGRNTEAFF. CDR3 DNA: TGTGCCAGCAGCTTAGGAATCGGAAGGAACACTGAAGCTTTCTTT.

The rearrangement links TRBV4-2 to TRBJ1-4, with D maybe TRBD1 (6 bases). The CDR3 length is 17 residues. The germline V gene has CDR1 LGHNA and CDR2 YNFKEQ. V was clipped by 5 bases and J by 4 bases, with 20 bases between them. Here the CDR3 DNA reads TGTGCCAGCAGCAACCGGGGTGCAGGGGCGATTAATGAAAAACTGTTTTTT. Amino acids: CASSNRGAGAINEKLFF.

The table lists this clonotype with many counts. V and J are TRBV5-1 and TRBJ1-5; D is possibly TRBD1 (6 bases). The CDR3 spans 14 residues. The germline V and J ends were trimmed by 2 bases and 6 bases, with 12 bases remaining between them. The germline CDR1 and CDR2 sequences are SGHRS and YFSETQ. The CDR3 region is CASSFGGQGQPQHF. The CDR3 DNA reads TGCGCCAGCAGCTTTGGGGGGCAGGGTCAGCCCCAGCATTTT. Full variable domain (remainder filled in from reference TRBV5-1 and TRBJ1-5): KAGVTQTPRYLIKTRGQQVTLSCSPISGHRSVSWYQQTPGQGLQFLFEYFSETQRNKGNFPGRFSGRQFSNSRSEMNVSTLELGDSALYLCASSFGGQGQPQHFGDGTRLSIL.

The chain combines TRBV7-6 with TRBJ1-2, with D hard to call. This CDR3 has 14 amino acids. V gave up 5 bases and J gave up 4 bases, with 14 bases separating them. From germline, CDR1 is SGHVS and CDR2 FNYEAQ. As DNA, the CDR3 is TGTGCCAGCAGCCCCCCTGCGGAATTCTATGGCTACACCTTC. It codes for CASSPPAEFYGYTF.

This rearrangement joins TRBV5-1 to TRBJ2-2; tentative D call: TRBD1 (6 bases). Germline V gives CDR1 SGHRS, CDR2 YFSETQ. Trimming cost V 4 bases and J 7 bases, with 32 bases left between them. The CDR3 is 20 amino acids. As DNA, the CDR3 is TGCGCCAGCAGCCCCCGGGACAATGGGATTTTCGCCTCAACGGGCGGGGAGCTGTTTTTT. Encoded protein: CASSPRDNGIFASTGGELFF.

The genes are TRBV12-3 or TRBV12-4 and TRBJ1-1; D is ambiguous. V dropped 6 bases and J dropped 1 base, with 9 bases sitting between them. The CDR3 has 13 amino acids. The chain's CDR3 is CASRNWENTEAFF. CDR3 in DNA: TGTGCCAGCAGGAACTGGGAGAACACTGAAGCTTTCTTT.

This clonotype appeared a few times. The CDR3 protein is CASSYGTGGAYGYTF. DNA for the CDR3: TGTGCCAGCAGTTACGGGACAGGGGGCGCCTATGGCTACACCTTC. The V and J genes are TRBV6-5 and TRBJ1-2; 12 bases map to TRBD1. In germline, CDR1 is MNHEY, CDR2 SVGAGI. The CDR3 totals 15 residues. V was pared by 2 bases and J by 4 bases, with 2 bases of the junction left unmatched.

About this clonotype: One base away lies a much larger clone, so this may be a sequencing read error. The chain has TRBV6-1 and TRBJ2-7; D gene uncertain. The CDR3 has 11 amino acids. Germline CDR1 MNHNS, CDR2 SASEGT. V lost 5 bases and J 3 bases, leaving 5 bases between the germline ends. CDR3 sequence reads: CASSKNYEQYF. CDR3 bases: TGTGCCAGCAGTAAGAACTACGAGCAGTACTTC.

The J gene is TRBJ1-2, the V gene TRBV14, with a possible D match to TRBD1 (5 bases). This CDR3 has 16 residues. V shed 2 bases and J shed 4 bases, with 17 bases lying between them. The germline V gene has CDR1 SGHDN and CDR2 FVKESK. The CDR3 is CASSQTPGPRVYGYTF. The CDR3 nucleotides read TGTGCCAGCAGCCAAACGCCGGGACCGAGAGTCTATGGCTACACCTTC. Supplemented by reference TRBV14 and TRBJ1-2, the full variable domain reads EAGVTQFPSHSVIEKGQTVTLRCDPISGHDNLYWYRRVMGKEIKFLLHFVKESKQDESGMPNNRFLAERTGGTYSTLKVQPAELEDSGVYFCASSQTPGPRVYGYTFGSGTRLTVV.

CDR3 DNA sequence: TGTGCCAGCAGCTTTAGTAGGGGGCGCTGGACTGAAGCTTTCTTT. Protein product: CASSFSRGRWTEAFF. The chain couples TRBV11-2 to TRBJ1-1; TRBD1 aligns across 7 bases. With 3 bases clipped from V and 5 bases from J, the junction kept 9 bases outside the gene matches. This CDR3 is built from 15 residues. The germline V gene has CDR1 SGHAT and CDR2 FQNNGV. Combining the CDR3 with reference TRBV11-2 and TRBJ1-1 gives the whole variable domain EAGVAQSPRYKIIEKRQSVAFWCNPISGHATLYWYQQILGQGPKLLIQFQNNGVVDDSQLPKDRFSAERLKGVDSTLKIQPAKLEDSAVYLCASSFSRGRWTEAFFGQGTRLTVV.

This clonotype was found many times. V usage is TRBV20-1 and J usage is TRBJ1-2; D is perhaps TRBD1 (5 bases). The CDR3 covers 16 residues. Per the germline V gene, CDR1 is DFQATT and CDR2 is SNEGSKA (reference sequence). Trimming took 4 bases from V and 0 from J, leaving 18 bases between them. The DNA for the CDR3 is TGCAGTGCTAATCTGGGGTCGGGGCCATCTAACTATGGCTACACCTTC. Protein: CSANLGSGPSNYGYTF.

This clonotype was counted only a few times. This chain uses TRBV3-1 with TRBJ2-7, with D hard to call. In germline, CDR1 is LGHDT, CDR2 YNNKEL (reference sequence). The CDR3 has 14 residues. Trimming removed 0 bases from V and 3 bases from J, with 9 bases in between. CDR3 DNA sequence: TGTGCCAGCAGCCAAGAAGATATCCACTACGAGCAGTACTTC. As protein: CASSQEDIHYEQYF.

This clonotype was detected many times. This sequence joins TRBV3-1 and TRBJ1-3; tentative D call: TRBD1 (5 bases). The V gene's germline CDR1 is LGHDT and CDR2 YNNKEL (reference sequence). V dropped 1 base and J dropped 2 bases, with 6 bases sitting between them. The CDR3 length is 14 residues. CDR3 protein: CASSQGGAGNTIYF. The CDR3 DNA reads as TGTGCCAGCAGCCAAGGGGGGGCTGGAAACACCATATATTTT.

This clonotype was observed many times. The chain joins TRBV7-6 to TRBJ2-1; no firm D call. The length of the CDR3 is 16 residues. V lost 2 bases to trimming and J lost 8 bases, with 19 bases between them. Germline CDR1 SGHVS, CDR2 FNYEAQ. The DNA of the CDR3 is TGTGCCAGCAGCTTACTCCCCTCGTCGGTCCCCCATGAGCAGTTCTTC. Its translation: CASSLLPSSVPHEQFF.

This sequence joins TRBV20-1 and TRBJ1-5; D remains ambiguous. The CDR3 has 12 amino acids. V dropped 0 bases and J dropped 6 bases, with 6 bases sitting between them. Looked up from germline, CDR1 is DFQATT and CDR2 is SNEGSKA (reference sequence). The CDR3 bases are TGCAGTGCTAGAGAGGGCGGTCAGCCCCAGCATTTT. Its translation: CSAREGGQPQHF.

The chain has TRBV12-3 or TRBV12-4 and TRBJ1-6, with D unclear. This CDR3 spans 13 amino acids. The germline V and J ends were trimmed by 3 bases and 8 bases, with 8 bases remaining between them. DNA for the CDR3: TGTGCCAGCAGTTTGGAGGTTGATTCACCCCTCCACTTT. Its protein product is CASSLEVDSPLHF.

This clonotype has at least ten counts. This chain connects TRBV6-5 to TRBJ2-7; possibly TRBD1 or TRBD2 for D (6 bases each). This CDR3 comprises 15 residues. V was clipped by 8 bases and J by 2 bases, with 19 bases between them. Germline assignment: CDR1 MNHEY and CDR2 SVGAGI. The CDR3 protein is CASLSFGGSTYEQYF. As DNA, the CDR3 is TGTGCCAGCCTTTCGTTCGGGGGCTCGACCTACGAGCAGTACTTC.

CDR3 sequence: CASSESSDTQYF. CDR3 DNA: TGCGCCAGCAGTGAGTCGTCAGATACGCAGTATTTT. This sequence joins TRBV10-1 and TRBJ2-3; the D is unclear. V was shortened by 0 bases and J by 4 bases, with 2 bases between the two germline ends. Germline assignment: CDR1 WNHNN and CDR2 SYGVQD (reference sequence). The CDR3 has 12 amino acids.

CDR3 DNA sequence: TGTGCCAGCTCACAAGGTCCGACTCCGAACACTGAAGCTTTCTTT. The encoded protein is CASSQGPTPNTEAFF. The chain links TRBV18 to TRBJ1-1; D is ambiguous. V lost 4 bases to trimming and J lost 1 base, with 13 bases between them. The CDR3 extends over 15 amino acids. Germline CDR1 KGHSH, CDR2 LQKENI.

The gene calls are TRBV18 and TRBJ2-1; the D call may be TRBD1 or TRBD2 (5 bases each). Germline V gene data show CDR1 as KGHSH and CDR2 as LQKENI. Trimming stripped 4 bases from V and 9 bases from J, with 10 bases between. The CDR3 contains 12 residues. For the CDR3, the DNA is TGTGCCAGCTCACGGGACGGAGTTGAGCAGTTCTTC. Translation gives CASSRDGVEQFF.

This clonotype was detected ten times or more. This rearrangement joins TRBV7-2 to TRBJ2-2; the D is unclear. CDR1 SGHTA and CDR2 FQGNSA come from the germline V gene. There are 13 residues in the CDR3. Deletions cut 5 bases from V and 3 bases from J, with 7 bases between. The CDR3 DNA reads as TGTGCCAGCAGCCTCGGGTACACCGGGGAGCTGTTTTTT. This sequence encodes CASSLGYTGELFF.

This clonotype has ten or more counts. This chain uses TRBV5-1 with TRBJ2-3; D is unresolved. Germline CDR1 SGHRS, CDR2 YFSETQ. The CDR3 loop spans 15 amino acids. Trimming removed 0 bases from V and 4 bases from J, with 12 bases in between. The CDR3 nucleotides read TGCGCCAGCAGCTTGGACCCAGCGCCGGCAGATACGCAGTATTTT. Encoded protein: CASSLDPAPADTQYF.

This clonotype showed up many times. The V call is TRBV12-3 or TRBV12-4, the J call TRBJ2-7; D might be TRBD1 (6 bases). The CDR3 covers 13 residues. Trimming pared 5 bases from V and 3 bases from J, leaving 11 bases between. This CDR3 reads CASSPLQGYEQYF. The CDR3 nucleotides read TGTGCCAGCAGTCCTCTACAGGGCTACGAGCAGTACTTC.

The chain joins TRBV6-5 to TRBJ2-5; 9 bases align to TRBD2. The CDR3 is 16 amino acids. The germline V gene has CDR1 MNHEY and CDR2 SVGAGI. V was pared by 0 bases and J by 5 bases, with 7 bases of the junction left unmatched. The DNA of the CDR3 is TGTGCCAGCAGTTACTCGGGCGGGGGGGCCGCGGAGACCCAGTACTTC. This codes for CASSYSGGGAAETQYF.

This clonotype was counted between two and nine times. The rearrangement uses TRBV6-6 and TRBJ2-7, with 9 bases that match TRBD1. CDR3 length: 15 residues. Germline lookup yields CDR1 MNHNY and CDR2 SVGAGI (reference sequence). V lost 5 bases, J lost 4 bases, and 9 bases stayed unmatched. CDR3 bases: TGTGCCAGCAGTGGACCGGGACAGGGAGCTTACGAGCAGTACTTC. As protein: CASSGPGQGAYEQYF.

V usage is TRBV20-1 and J usage is TRBJ1-1; TRBD1 might be the D (5 bases). CDR3 length: 12 amino acids. Looked up from germline, CDR1 is DFQATT and CDR2 is SNEGSKA (reference sequence). Trimming cost V 6 bases and J 0 bases, with 8 bases left between them. In DNA, the CDR3 is TGCAGTGCCCCGGACATGAACACTGAAGCTTTCTTT. Its translation is CSAPDMNTEAFF.